This T cell receptor (beta chain) is drawn from a study of blood T cell repertoires in COVID-19. Whole-study context: PBMCs, B-cell-depleted T cells, or T cells provided the cDNA or gDNA that made up the material.

In the source study's methods: Amplification with reference gene primers provided the estimates of nucleated cell counts. Sequenced by immunoSEQ multiplex PCR; TCRdb stores in-frame clones only, minus some. The V and J calls and clone size were taken over from that table, and D and trimming were inferred from the DNA. This sample yields some 200,000 clones, of which roughly 88% are seen a single time; 9.5% to 10% belongs to the top ten. Germline V CDR1 and CDR2: SGHRS, YFSETQ. V lost 0 bases and J 4 bases, leaving 14 bases between the germline ends. The CDR3 spans 16 residues. Sequenced sample: peripheral blood. This TCR was recovered from a man aged 50-59 years with active or convalescent COVID-19. This chain joins TRBV5-1 and TRBJ1-5; D not resolved. The CDR3 bases are TGCGCCAGCAGCTTGGGGGGTTCGGGAGGGAATCAGCCCCAGCATTTT. Residues: CASSLGGSGGNQPQHF.